Below, 25 T cell receptor beta chains from the same sample are listed, as sequenced in a study of T cells in Graves' hyperthyroidism and ophthalmopathy. Researchers took RNA transcripts and amplified the TCR beta CDR3 regions from them. The HTBI set primed first-round TCR CDR3 RT-PCR. TCRdb itself ran the multiplex PCR reads through MiXCR, one entry per CDR3 protein. The sample lists a few hundred thousand distinct CDR3 sequences; roughly 20% were seen once. Sequenced sample: blood. The source of these receptors is a man between 18 and 29 years old with Graves' hyperthyroidism.

There are a few counts of this clonotype. The J gene is TRBJ1-2, the V gene TRBV28; no reliable D call. Trimming stripped 10 bases from V and 2 bases from J, with 8 bases between. This CDR3 has 11 amino acids. CDR1 is MDHEN, CDR2 SYDVKM, per germline. The CDR3 sequence: CATQKNYGYTF. CDR3 DNA sequence: TGTGCCACCCAGAAAAACTATGGCTACACCTTC.

The chain recombines TRBV28 with TRBJ2-5, with 13 positions matching TRBD2. V shed 3 bases, J shed 1 base, and the junction held 5 bases outside the gene matches. The CDR3 sequence is 17 residues long. Germline V gene lookup returns CDR1 MDHEN and CDR2 SYDVKM. CDR3 amino acids: CASSFTSGRGVQETQYF. The CDR3 DNA is TGTGCCAGCAGTTTTACTAGCGGGAGGGGCGTCCAAGAGACCCAGTACTTC.

This clonotype was detected a few times. V and J are TRBV6-1 and TRBJ2-3, with D possibly being TRBD1 (6 bases). The CDR3 spans 14 residues. Trimming left V 6 bases short and J 6 bases short, with 16 bases between. Per the germline V gene, CDR1 is MNHNS and CDR2 is SASEGT. CDR3 amino acids: CASRPQGSQDTQYF. CDR3 nucleotide sequence: TGTGCCAGCAGGCCACAGGGCTCTCAGGATACGCAGTATTTT.

The chain uses TRBV20-1 and TRBJ1-5; D not resolved. From germline, CDR1 is DFQATT and CDR2 SNEGSKA (reference sequence). The CDR3 extends over 15 amino acids. The V and J ends lost 3 bases and 3 bases respectively, with 15 bases between them. This CDR3 reads CSASPPDGSNQPQHF. CDR3 sequence (DNA): TGCAGTGCTAGTCCCCCCGACGGCTCCAATCAGCCCCAGCATTTT.

The chain has TRBV28 and TRBJ2-5; 8 bases align to TRBD2. V lost 3 bases and J lost 4; bases outside the gene matches: 7. Germline-derived CDR1 and CDR2 are MDHEN and SYDVKM. The CDR3 spans 15 residues. The CDR3 loop reads CASSLVAGGGETQYF. CDR3 bases: TGTGCCAGCAGTTTGGTTGCGGGGGGAGGAGAGACCCAGTACTTC.

At least ten counts were recorded for this clonotype. The chain links TRBV29-1 to TRBJ2-5; possibly TRBD1 for D (5 bases). The CDR3 length is 14 residues. The germline gives CDR1 SQVTM, CDR2 ANQGSEA. The V end lost 0 bases, the J end lost 6 bases, and 14 bases lay between the germline ends. DNA for the CDR3: TGCAGCGTTGAAGATCGTGGGGCATCGAAGACCCAGTACTTC. Residues: CSVEDRGASKTQYF.

The V and J genes are TRBV6-5 and TRBJ2-7; tentatively, D is TRBD2 (6 bases). The V and J ends lost 2 bases and 7 bases respectively, with 15 bases between them. The CDR3 loop spans 14 amino acids. CDR1 is MNHEY and CDR2 is SVGAGI in the germline V gene. The CDR3 region is CASSYVGSAGEQYF. In DNA form, the CDR3 reads TGTGCCAGCAGTTACGTCGGGAGTGCGGGAGAGCAGTACTTC.

This clonotype was observed many times. The rearrangement links TRBV28 to TRBJ1-2, with D possibly being TRBD1 (5 bases). Germline lookup yields CDR1 MDHEN and CDR2 SYDVKM. The CDR3 length is 14 residues. Trimming removed 1 base at V and 4 bases at J, with 10 bases between. CDR3 region: CASSLFGTVYGYTF. CDR3 coding DNA: TGTGCCAGCAGTTTATTCGGGACTGTCTATGGCTACACCTTC.

The chain recombines TRBV18 with TRBJ1-2, with 8 bases matching TRBD1. The V and J ends lost 3 bases and 5 bases, in that order; junction bases with no gene match: 5. The CDR3 consists of 14 residues. Germline V gene lookup returns CDR1 KGHSH and CDR2 LQKENI. CDR3 in DNA: TGTGCCAGCTCACCCGGGACAGGAGTATATGGCTACACCTTC. Translation gives CASSPGTGVYGYTF.

This clonotype was recorded many times. The chain couples TRBV6-5 to TRBJ2-7; 7 bases line up with TRBD1. The CDR3 is 15 residues long. Germline CDR1 MNHEY, CDR2 SVGAGI. V lost 2 bases, J lost 3 bases, and 7 bases stayed unmatched. The CDR3 DNA follows: TGTGCCAGCAGTTACCCCCGGGACAGTTTCTACGAGCAGTACTTC. This codes for CASSYPRDSFYEQYF.

The CDR3 region is CASSQLMGEQTEAFF. In DNA, the CDR3 is TGCGCCAGCAGCCAATTAATGGGTGAGCAGACTGAAGCTTTCTTT. V is TRBV4-3 and J is TRBJ1-1; D call uncertain. The CDR3 spans 15 residues. From germline, CDR1 is LGHNA and CDR2 YSLEER. Trimming stripped 2 bases from V and 5 bases from J, with 15 bases between.

This clonotype appeared many times. The rearrangement joins TRBV27 to TRBJ1-2; D gene ambiguous. Trimming took off 5 bases at V and 8 bases at J, with 15 bases between the two ends. Germline loops: CDR1 MNHEY, CDR2 SMNVEV (reference sequence). The CDR3 loop spans 13 amino acids. Written as DNA, the CDR3 is TGTGCCAGCAGTGCCCGCGGGTTGGGGGGCTACACCTTC. This codes for CASSARGLGGYTF.

This clonotype was seen at least ten times. The chain joins TRBV6-5 to TRBJ1-1, with D maybe TRBD1 (6 bases). Looked up from germline, CDR1 is MNHEY and CDR2 is SVGAGI. V gave up 0 bases and J gave up 1 base, with 15 bases separating them. The CDR3 covers 17 residues. The CDR3 here is CASSYSTGGWGNTEAFF. The CDR3 DNA is TGTGCCAGCAGTTACTCGACGGGGGGCTGGGGGAACACTGAAGCTTTCTTT.

Details on this clonotype: Since no conserved phenylalanine or tryptophan closes the CDR3, a read error is the likely cause. The limits of the CDR3 on the DNA are not certain, so only TCRdb's listed CDR3 is given. The chain joins TRBV2 to TRBJ1-2. The CDR3 is 13 residues long, counting both termini. The germline V gene encodes CDR1 SNHLY and CDR2 FYNNEI. The chain's CDR3 is CASKRGLNYGCSY.

The CDR3 here is CASRGQGVYGYTF. The CDR3 DNA reads TGTGCCAGCAGAGGACAGGGGGTATATGGCTACACCTTC. The chain uses TRBV12-3 or TRBV12-4 and TRBJ1-2, with 10 bases identical to TRBD1. V dropped 6 bases and J dropped 5; count of bases not matched to a gene: 3. There are 13 residues in the CDR3.

The sample holds a few counts of this clonotype. The chain combines TRBV6-1 with TRBJ2-4; tentatively, D is TRBD2 (5 bases). Trimming took off 9 bases at V and 0 bases at J, with 12 bases between the two ends. The CDR3 sequence is 14 residues long. Germline V gene sequence: CDR1 MNHNS, CDR2 SASEGT. CDR3 region: CASSGWGAKNIQYF. The CDR3 DNA is TGTGCCAGTTCGGGATGGGGAGCCAAAAACATTCAGTACTTC.

This clonotype was observed at least ten times. The chain joins TRBV2 to TRBJ1-2; no clear D. The CDR3 contains 12 residues. The germline gives CDR1 SNHLY, CDR2 FYNNEI. V was pared by 3 bases and J by 8 bases, with 10 bases between. The CDR3 region is CASSEDGEGYTF. The DNA of the CDR3 is TGTGCCAGCAGTGAGGACGGAGAAGGCTACACCTTC.

At least ten counts were recorded for this clonotype. The chain is built from TRBV15 and TRBJ1-3; D remains ambiguous. The CDR3 is made up of 12 amino acids. V was clipped by 1 base and J by 8 bases, with 6 bases between them. From germline, CDR1 is LNHNV and CDR2 YYDKDF (reference sequence). CDR3 residues: CATSRGSDTIYF. The DNA of the CDR3 is TGTGCCACCAGCAGAGGGTCGGACACCATATATTTT.

V usage is TRBV6-1 and J usage is TRBJ1-2, with TRBD1 matching 10 bases. Losses at the gene ends were 2 bases for V and 8 bases for J; bases not matched to a gene: 8. The length of the CDR3 is 15 residues. Germline V gene data show CDR1 as MNHNS and CDR2 as SASEGT. The CDR3 DNA follows: TGTGCCAGCAGTGAATCTAGACAGGGGGCCCTCGGCTACACCTTC. As protein: CASSESRQGALGYTF.

This clonotype has more than one count but fewer than ten. The chain links TRBV12-3 or TRBV12-4 to TRBJ1-5; 9 nucleotides line up with TRBD1. The V segment lost 1 base and the J segment 11 bases; nucleotides outside the gene matches: 6. This CDR3 has 14 residues. As DNA, the CDR3 is TGTGCCAGCAGTTTAGGACAGGGGGAGACGACCCAGCATTTT. Its translation is CASSLGQGETTQHF.

This clonotype was observed at least ten times. V and J are TRBV15 and TRBJ2-5, with 7 bases lining up with TRBD1. With 5 bases clipped from V and 5 bases from J, the junction kept 8 bases outside the gene matches. Germline V gene sequence: CDR1 LNHNV, CDR2 YYDKDF (reference sequence). The CDR3 totals 14 residues. CDR3 residues: CATSSPTGWETQYF. In nucleotides, the CDR3 is TGTGCCACCAGCTCCCCGACAGGGTGGGAGACCCAGTACTTC.

A few counts support this clonotype. A much bigger clone sits one base away, suggesting this may be a read error. This chain connects TRBV19 to TRBJ1-2; TRBD1 might be the D (6 bases). V was pared by 8 bases and J by 0 bases, with 16 bases between. CDR3 size: 15 residues. Germline assignment: CDR1 LNHDA and CDR2 SQIVND (reference sequence). CDR3 residues: CASGLRDKANYGYTF. The CDR3 nucleotides read TGTGCCAGTGGTTTACGGGACAAAGCTAACTATGGCTACACCTTC.

This clonotype showed up many times. The chain carries TRBV11-1 and TRBJ2-7; 9 bases agree with TRBD1. This CDR3 contains 16 residues. Trimming took 3 bases from V and 6 from J; bases not matched to a gene: 12. Per the germline V gene, CDR1 is SGHAT and CDR2 is FQDESV (reference sequence). The CDR3 bases are TGTGCCAGCAGCTTTGCCGGGACAGGGCTCGAAGGCGAGCAGTACTTC. Its translation is CASSFAGTGLEGEQYF.

This clonotype was detected once. V and J are TRBV12-3 or TRBV12-4 and TRBJ1-2; the match to TRBD1 covers 7 bases. The CDR3 consists of 13 residues. V shed 7 bases and J 8 bases; nucleotides not matched to a gene: 10. The CDR3 spells CASTVSGTEGYTF. CDR3 DNA sequence: TGTGCCAGCACCGTAAGTGGGACAGAAGGCTACACCTTC.

This clonotype has a count of ten or more. The chain uses TRBV30 and TRBJ2-7; 7 positions match TRBD1. The CDR3 extends over 14 amino acids. The J segment lost 1 base and the V segment lost 2 bases, leaving 5 bases of the junction unmatched. The germline V gene has CDR1 GTSNPN and CDR2 SVGIG (reference sequence). This chain's CDR3 is CAWSKTGPSYEQYF. The CDR3 coding sequence is TGTGCCTGGAGTAAGACAGGGCCATCCTACGAGCAGTACTTC.